The 20 T cell receptor beta chains in this list originate from one sample, sequenced in a study of blood T cells in healthy people across ages. Through a sample-barcoded 5' primer and a J-beta primer mix, a second PCR was run for roughly 7 to 11 cycles. TCRdb re-called the 5' RACE reads through MiXCR, storing one row per CDR3 protein. Here the sample spans 2 million or so distinct CDR3 sequences, just under 50% being singletons. The sample comprised blood. These receptors were collected from a woman aged 40 to 50 in good health.

The CDR3 nucleotides are TGTGCCAGCAGCTTAGCCCCATTCGAAAAACAGGGGCGGTTAATATATGGCTACACCTTC. The encoded protein is CASSLAPFEKQGRLIYGYTF. J is TRBJ1-2 and V is TRBV7-2; 7 bases align to TRBD1. J gave up 5 bases and V 0 bases, and 21 bases lay outside the gene matches. The CDR3 has 20 amino acids. CDR1 SGHTA and CDR2 FQGNSA come from the germline V gene.

The chain uses TRBV28 and TRBJ2-7; maybe TRBD1 (6 bases). V shed 5 bases and J shed 0 bases, with 17 bases lying between them. Germline V gene sequence: CDR1 MDHEN, CDR2 SYDVKM. The CDR3 is made up of 16 amino acids. The CDR3 sequence: CASSPLAGESSYEQYF. CDR3 bases: TGTGCCAGCAGTCCCCTCGCAGGGGAGAGCTCCTACGAGCAGTACTTC.

In its sample, this clonotype was seen a few times. The chain carries TRBV6-6 and TRBJ2-5, with 12 positions matching TRBD2. V lost 10 bases to trimming and J lost 3 bases; unmatched junction nucleotides: 9. This CDR3 spans 15 amino acids. Germline assignment: CDR1 MNHNY and CDR2 SVGAGI (reference sequence). CDR3 nucleotide sequence: TGTGCCATCCGGGAGGGACTAGCGGGCAAAGAGACCCAGTACTTC. This gives the protein CAIREGLAGKETQYF.

This clonotype turned up a few times. The V gene is TRBV5-1, the J gene TRBJ2-1; D uncertain. Trimming took 3 bases from V and 4 from J, leaving 14 bases between them. This CDR3 is 15 amino acids long. Germline CDR1 and CDR2: SGHRS and YFSETQ. The CDR3 bases are TGCGCCAGCAGCTCGTCGGCGGAGTCTTACAATGAGCAGTTCTTC. This translates into CASSSSAESYNEQFF.

This chain connects TRBV5-1 to TRBJ1-4, with 8 bases lining up with TRBD1. V was pared by 4 bases and J by 0 bases, with 5 bases of the junction left unmatched. CDR3 size: 16 residues. CDR1 and CDR2 from the germline V gene are SGHRS and YFSETQ. As DNA, the CDR3 is TGCGCCAGCAGCCCCCAGGGACAGGCAACTAATGAAAAACTGTTTTTT. Encoded protein: CASSPQGQATNEKLFF.

The chain couples TRBV10-3 to TRBJ1-1, with 7 positions matching TRBD1. J gave up 1 base and V 5 bases, and 4 bases lay outside the gene matches. This CDR3 spans 14 amino acids. Germline lookup yields CDR1 ENHRY and CDR2 SYGVKD. The chain's CDR3 is CAISLRGENTEAFF. CDR3 nucleotides: TGTGCCATCAGTCTCAGGGGGGAGAACACTGAAGCTTTCTTT.

This clonotype appeared once. The chain carries TRBV12-5 and TRBJ2-1, with 9 bases that match TRBD1. The assigned J gene may be wrong: the sequence end matches TRBJ2-7 better. There are 18 residues in the CDR3. Germline V gene data show CDR1 as LGHNT and CDR2 as FRNRAP. CDR3 loop: CASGLNLLQGASYNEQYF. CDR3 nucleotide sequence: TGTGCTAGTGGTTTGAACCTCCTACAGGGGGCTTCGTACAATGAGCAGTACTTC.

The chain couples TRBV7-9 to TRBJ2-7; maybe TRBD1 (5 bases). Trimming stripped 4 bases from V and 3 bases from J, with 16 bases between. Germline V lookup: CDR1 SEHNR, CDR2 FQNEAQ (reference sequence). This CDR3 comprises 15 residues. The CDR3 nucleotides are TGTGCCAGCAGCTCACCTACTGGGCAGGGCTACGAGCAGTACTTC. Its translation: CASSSPTGQGYEQYF.

The chain links TRBV29-1 to TRBJ1-2; D remains unclear. This CDR3 is built from 12 residues. V lost 0 bases to trimming and J lost 6 bases, with 8 bases between them. Germline lookup yields CDR1 SQVTM and CDR2 ANQGSEA. CDR3 sequence reads: CSVEDPGNGYTF. The CDR3 bases are TGCAGCGTTGAAGATCCGGGGAATGGCTACACCTTC.

This clonotype was detected only a few times. The chain is built from TRBV25-1 and TRBJ1-6; tentative D call: TRBD1 (5 bases). The CDR3 is 14 residues long. V lost 5 bases and J 2 bases, leaving 7 bases between the germline ends. The germline gives CDR1 MGHDK, CDR2 SYGVNS. This CDR3 reads CASSRGTYNSPLHF. The DNA of the CDR3 is TGTGCCAGCAGTCGGGGGACCTATAATTCACCCCTCCACTTT.

This sequence joins TRBV6-5 and TRBJ1-1; D gene unclear. Germline V gene data show CDR1 as MNHEY and CDR2 as SVGAGI. This CDR3 is built from 14 residues. V was clipped by 6 bases and J by 3 bases, with 14 bases between them. DNA of the CDR3: TGTGCCAGCAGCCCCTATGGGGTGGACACTGAAGCTTTCTTT. Translated: CASSPYGVDTEAFF.

The chain links TRBV20-1 to TRBJ2-1, with 10 bases lining up with TRBD1. This CDR3 spans 15 amino acids. Looked up from germline, CDR1 is DFQATT and CDR2 is SNEGSKA (reference sequence). Trimming took 2 bases from V and 7 from J; bases not matched to a gene: 8. The CDR3 bases are TGCAGTGCTAGATCCCCCGGGACAGGGGCAAATGAGCAGTTCTTC. It encodes CSARSPGTGANEQFF.

With respect to this clonotype: One end of the junction varies from germline; a read error may be responsible. The chain combines TRBV18 with TRBJ2-1; D not resolved. The V gene's germline CDR1 is KGHSH and CDR2 LQKENI. The CDR3 sequence is 15 residues long. The CDR3: CASSPDRLAYSEQFF. For the CDR3, the DNA is TGTGCCAGCTCACCGGACCGTCTGGCCTACAGTGAGCAGTTCTTC.

The V and J genes are TRBV6-2 or TRBV6-3 and TRBJ2-1, with D perhaps matching TRBD1 (6 bases). The length of the CDR3 is 14 residues. Trimming pared 2 bases from V and 4 bases from J, leaving 9 bases between. The germline CDR1 and CDR2 sequences are MNHEY and SVGEGT. The CDR3 sequence is CASSYRGKYNEQFF. CDR3 bases: TGTGCCAGCAGTTACAGGGGGAAGTACAATGAGCAGTTCTTC.

This clonotype was found a few times. This chain uses TRBV6-1 with TRBJ2-1; 10 bases are shared with TRBD1. Per the germline V gene, CDR1 is MNHNS and CDR2 is SASEGT. The CDR3 covers 14 residues. V shed 8 bases and J 4 bases; nucleotides not matched to a gene: 5. CDR3 in amino acids: CASGTGQGYNEQFF. The CDR3 bases are TGTGCCAGCGGGACGGGACAGGGGTACAATGAGCAGTTCTTC.

The rearrangement links TRBV3-1 to TRBJ2-3; D perhaps matches TRBD2 (5 bases). V gave up 2 bases and J gave up 6 bases, with 15 bases separating them. The CDR3 is 15 amino acids. Germline CDR1 is LGHDT and CDR2 is YNNKEL (reference sequence). CDR3 bases: TGTGCCAGCAGCCAACTTGCGGAGGAGTTCGATACGCAGTATTTT. This sequence encodes CASSQLAEEFDTQYF.

J is TRBJ2-5 and V is TRBV29-1, with 9 nucleotides matching TRBD1. The CDR3 loop spans 16 amino acids. The germline V gene has CDR1 SQVTM and CDR2 ANQGSEA. Trimming removed 2 bases from V and 1 base from J; junction bases left unmatched: 8. The CDR3 DNA reads as TGCAGCGTTGAAATTACAGGGGGCAAAATCCAAGAGACCCAGTACTTC. Protein: CSVEITGGKIQETQYF.

The chain uses TRBV6-2 or TRBV6-3 and TRBJ2-3; the D gene is possibly TRBD2 (6 bases). V lost 2 bases and J lost 0, with 18 bases in between. The CDR3 has 18 residues. Germline CDR1 is MNHEY and CDR2 is SVGEGT. Here the CDR3 reads CASSYHLLATPSTDTQYF. CDR3 nucleotide sequence: TGTGCCAGCAGTTACCACCTCCTAGCGACCCCAAGCACAGATACGCAGTATTTT.

The genes are TRBV7-9 and TRBJ2-3; 12 positions agree with TRBD2. The CDR3 length is 16 residues. From germline, CDR1 is SEHNR and CDR2 FQNEAQ (reference sequence). Trimming removed 5 bases from V and 4 bases from J; junction bases left unmatched: 7. DNA for the CDR3: TGTGCCAGCAGCAGAACTAGCGGGGGGCAAGCAGATACGCAGTATTTT. Translating gives CASSRTSGGQADTQYF.

The gene calls are TRBV7-2 and TRBJ1-4; D gene ambiguous. V was shortened by 1 base and J by 2 bases, with 8 bases between the two germline ends. From germline, CDR1 is SGHTA and CDR2 FQGNSA. The CDR3 spans 15 residues. The CDR3 here is CASSLVADTNEKLFF. CDR3 nucleotides: TGTGCCAGCAGCTTAGTGGCAGATACTAATGAAAAACTGTTTTTT. Full variable domain (rest looked up from reference TRBV7-2 and TRBJ1-4): GAGVSQSPSNKVTEKGKDVELRCDPISGHTALYWYRQSLGQGLEFLIYFQGNSAPDKSGLPSDRFSAERTGGSVSTLTIQRTQQEDSAVYLCASSLVADTNEKLFFGSGTQLSVL.